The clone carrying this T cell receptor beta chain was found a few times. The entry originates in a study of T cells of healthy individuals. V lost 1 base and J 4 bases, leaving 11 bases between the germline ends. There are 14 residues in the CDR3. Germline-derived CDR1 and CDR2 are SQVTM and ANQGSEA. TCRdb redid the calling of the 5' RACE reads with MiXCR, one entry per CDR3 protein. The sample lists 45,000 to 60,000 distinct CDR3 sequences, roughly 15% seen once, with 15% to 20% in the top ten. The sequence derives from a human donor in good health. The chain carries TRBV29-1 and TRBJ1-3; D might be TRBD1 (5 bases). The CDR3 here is CSVEGGLLGNTIYF. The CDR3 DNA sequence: TGCAGCGTTGAAGGGGGCCTTCTCGGAAACACCATATATTTT.